This T cell receptor beta chain was sequenced for a study of cytotoxic CD8 clonotypes in ibrutinib-treated CLL. Study-wide background: IGHV unmutated fewer than 18; relapsed/refractory about a dozen; treatment-naive approximately 16.

Using immunoSEQ multiplex PCR, the repertoire was profiled, and TCRdb retains in-frame clones only, with some absent. The table includes more than 140,000 clones, around 77% detected once. Genomic DNA (around 2 micrograms) was obtained from cryopreserved PBMCs for construction of TCR beta libraries. This specimen consisted of PBMCs, obtained after 12 months of ibrutinib treatment. The clonotype comes from a human donor with chronic lymphocytic leukemia.

The CDR3 spells CASSESQPGGTEAFF. CDR3 DNA: TGTGCCAGCAGTGAATCTCAACCTGGTGGGACTGAAGCTTTCTTT. J is TRBJ1-1 and V is TRBV25-1, with D unclear. The germline gives CDR1 MGHDK, CDR2 SYGVNS. Trimming removed 1 base at V and 5 bases at J, with 14 bases between. The CDR3 length is 15 residues.